One and the same sample provided the 9 T cell receptor beta chains below, sequenced in a study of PD-1 blockade in classical Hodgkin lymphoma. No patient escaped relapse after autologous stem cell transplantation, and brentuximab vedotin exposure varied. Clones were sequenced by immunoSEQ multiplex PCR, and TCRdb holds only the in-frame ones, with some missing. The sample shows under 95,000 clones, around 90% of them seen only once. Sequenced material: peripheral blood mononuclear cells (PBMCs), taken before the second cycle of nivolumab. These TCRs come from a human donor with classical Hodgkin lymphoma.

Details on this clone: The junction differs from germline at one of its ends, possibly a read error. The chain uses TRBV5-4 and TRBJ2-5, with D maybe TRBD1 (6 bases). The CDR3 runs 15 residues. CDR1 is SGHNT and CDR2 is YYREEE in the germline V gene (reference sequence). CDR3 nucleotides: TGTGCCAGCAGCTTGGGGCAGGGGCACCAGGAGACCCAGTACTTC. This translates into CASSLGQGHQETQYF.

Only a few counts were recorded for this clone. V and J are TRBV6-5 and TRBJ2-2; D ambiguous. This CDR3 spans 16 amino acids. The germline V gene has CDR1 MNHEY and CDR2 SVGAGI. Trimming took 0 bases from V and 1 from J, leaving 9 bases between them. In nucleotides, the CDR3 is TGTGCCAGCAGTTACTCGAGGCGGTGGAACACCGGGGAGCTGTTTTTT. Protein product: CASSYSRRWNTGELFF.

The chain links TRBV10-1 to TRBJ2-7, with 9 bases fitting TRBD1. J was trimmed by 2 bases and V by 4 bases; bases with no gene match: 6. Germline CDR1 reads WNHNN; CDR2 reads SYGVQD (reference sequence). CDR3 length: 15 amino acids. This chain's CDR3 is CASSGPGTGPYEQYF. The CDR3 DNA reads TGCGCCAGCAGTGGACCCGGGACAGGGCCCTACGAGCAGTACTTC.

This clone has a handful of counts. The chain carries TRBV18 and TRBJ1-1, with D hard to call. CDR1 is KGHSH, CDR2 LQKENI, per germline. The CDR3 length is 14 residues. Trimming removed 1 base at V and 0 bases at J, with 6 bases between. CDR3 nucleotide sequence: TGTGCCAGCTCACCACTGACATTGAACACTGAAGCTTTCTTT. Translation gives CASSPLTLNTEAFF.

V gene TRBV28 combines with J gene TRBJ2-2; 9 bases align to TRBD1. Trimming took 8 bases from V and 2 from J; bases not matched to a gene: 21. Germline V gene lookup returns CDR1 MDHEN and CDR2 SYDVKM. CDR3 length: 20 amino acids. The CDR3 loop reads CASQAHRFLDRGENTGELFF. The CDR3 DNA follows: TGTGCCAGCCAAGCCCACCGTTTTCTGGACAGGGGAGAAAACACCGGGGAGCTGTTTTTT.

This chain connects TRBV6-5 to TRBJ2-5; D may be TRBD2 (5 bases). The CDR3 is 16 residues long. V dropped 2 bases and J dropped 5 bases, with 18 bases sitting between them. Germline V gene sequence: CDR1 MNHEY, CDR2 SVGAGI. CDR3 loop: CASSYVLAMAEETQYF. In nucleotides, the CDR3 is TGTGCCAGCAGTTACGTTTTAGCGATGGCAGAGGAGACCCAGTACTTC.

The rearrangement joins TRBV6-1 to TRBJ2-3; 7 positions agree with TRBD2. The V gene's germline CDR1 is MNHNS and CDR2 SASEGT. The CDR3 extends over 14 amino acids. Trimming took 2 bases from V and 1 from J; bases not matched to a gene: 0. In DNA, the CDR3 is TGTGCCAGCAGTGAAACTAGCGGCACAGATACGCAGTATTTT. Translation: CASSETSGTDTQYF.

The rearrangement joins TRBV19 to TRBJ2-5; D is unclear. Germline CDR1 and CDR2: LNHDA and SQIVND (reference sequence). The CDR3 has 14 amino acids. Trimming took off 1 base at V and 2 bases at J, with 8 bases between the two ends. As DNA, the CDR3 is TGTGCCAGTAGTATAGGTGGCGGACAAGAGACCCAGTACTTC. Protein: CASSIGGGQETQYF.

The chain carries TRBV27 and TRBJ2-7; the D gene could be TRBD1 or TRBD2 (5 bases each). V was cut by 8 bases and J by 3 bases, with 17 bases left in between. CDR3 length: 14 residues. CDR1 is MNHEY, CDR2 SMNVEV, per germline (reference sequence). The CDR3 DNA is TGTGCCAGCGCCGAGGGGCGGAAAAGCTACGAGCAGTACTTC. This translates into CASAEGRKSYEQYF.